The clone carrying this T cell receptor beta chain was found a few times. The antigen remains undetermined. This sample is drawn from a study of T-cell reconstitution after alpha-beta-depleted transplantation in children. Study outcomes and limitations: From surviving recipient T cells and thymic progenitors came the high day-60 TCRbeta diversity observed in some patients. Several hundred rapidly expanded clones from non-depleted graft cells reportedly supplied alpha-beta T cells about two months post-transplant.

Germline assignment: CDR1 SGHTA and CDR2 FQGNSA. This CDR3 contains 13 residues. V gave up 2 bases and J gave up 3 bases, with 7 bases separating them. Unique molecular identifiers were incorporated when the TCRbeta library was constructed. TCRdb re-derived calls from the PCR reads in MiXCR, one entry per CDR3 protein. The data contain hundreds of thousands of distinct CDR3 sequences, roughly 25% of them singletons. The genes are TRBV7-2 and TRBJ1-2, with D unresolved. Sequenced here: PBMCs, mostly from graft donor cells, sampled 360 days after TCRalphabeta/CD19-depleted stem cell transplant. The source of this sequence is a female patient aged 2-9 years who had a stem cell transplant for congenital amegakaryocytic thrombocytopenia, so the T cells may come from the graft donor. CDR3 nucleotide sequence: TGTGCCAGCAGCTTATCGGCAGACTATGGCTACACCTTC. It yields the protein CASSLSADYGYTF.